A single sample is the source of the 8 T cell receptor beta chains below, sequenced in a study of blood T cell repertoires in COVID-19. TCRdb keeps only in-frame clones here, not all; method: immunoSEQ multiplex PCR. The data show a few hundred thousand clones, with 88% seen just once and roughly 1.7% held by the top ten. Source material: peripheral blood. These receptors were collected from a man between 65 and 85 years old with acute or convalescent COVID-19.

The chain joins TRBV13 to TRBJ2-1; TRBD2 agrees at 15 bases. Germline V lookup: CDR1 PRHDT, CDR2 FYEKMQ (reference sequence). The CDR3 totals 16 residues. Trimming removed 5 bases from V and 8 bases from J; junction bases left unmatched: 7. The CDR3 nucleotides read TGTGCCAGCAGCGCCCGGACTAGCGGGAGGGCCCATGAGCAGTTCTTC. It encodes CASSARTSGRAHEQFF.

The chain employs TRBV7-8 and TRBJ2-3, with a weak D call TRBD2 (6 bases). Germline CDR1 is SGHVS and CDR2 is FQNEAQ. This CDR3 region has 14 residues. V was cut by 2 bases and J by 4 bases, with 10 bases left in between. In DNA form, the CDR3 reads TGTGCCAGCAGCTTAATCGGGAGTGCAGATACGCAGTATTTT. It yields the protein CASSLIGSADTQYF.

This chain uses TRBV21-1 with TRBJ1-1; the D call TRBD1 from the table was never checked on the DNA. TRBV21-1 is a pseudogene segment. This CDR3 region has 15 residues. CDR3 sequence (DNA): TGTGCCAGCAGCAAAATGAGGGGGCTGAACACTGAAGCTTTCTTT. Translated: CASSKMRGLNTEAFF.

This clone came up a few times. V gene TRBV27 combines with J gene TRBJ1-6, with no clear D. With 0 bases removed from V and 9 bases from J, the gap between germline ends came to 12 bases. Germline CDR1 MNHEY, CDR2 SMNVEV (reference sequence). CDR3 size: 15 residues. CDR3 bases: TGTGCCAGCAGTTTATCGTCCCAAGGCGGTTCACCCCTCCACTTT. Amino acids: CASSLSSQGGSPLHF.

The J gene is TRBJ2-7, the V gene TRBV27; tentative D call: TRBD2 (5 bases). Germline loops: CDR1 MNHEY, CDR2 SMNVEV (reference sequence). There are 12 residues in the CDR3. The V end lost 4 bases, the J end lost 11 bases, and 15 bases lay between the germline ends. Here the CDR3 reads CASSSGMEGEYF. In DNA form, the CDR3 reads TGTGCCAGCAGTTCCGGGATGGAAGGAGAGTACTTC.

J is TRBJ2-1 and V is TRBV28; TRBD1 might be the D (5 bases). Germline assignment: CDR1 MDHEN and CDR2 SYDVKM. With 2 bases removed from V and 12 bases from J, the gap between germline ends came to 11 bases. CDR3 length equals 12 residues. Here the CDR3 reads CASSLPRVGQFF. CDR3 DNA: TGTGCCAGCAGTTTACCCAGGGTTGGGCAGTTCTTC.

The chain couples TRBV9 to TRBJ2-2; D might be TRBD2 (5 bases). In germline, CDR1 is SGDLS, CDR2 YYNGEE. V was cut by 2 bases and J by 6 bases, with 20 bases left in between. The CDR3 is 17 residues long. The CDR3 reads CASSVDLEIDYSGELFF. CDR3 nucleotides: TGTGCCAGCAGCGTGGATCTAGAGATCGACTATTCCGGGGAGCTGTTTTTT.

The chain uses TRBV28 and TRBJ1-2, with 9 bases identical to TRBD1. Germline CDR1 reads MDHEN; CDR2 reads SYDVKM. The CDR3 is 14 amino acids. The ends lost 10 bases at V and 4 bases at J; junction bases unmatched: 10. The CDR3 DNA reads as TGTGCCACCCAAACAGGGGGCGCCGGCTATGGCTACACCTTC. It specifies CATQTGGAGYGYTF.